This TCR beta chain was recovered during a study of Graves' ophthalmopathy and Graves' hyperthyroidism. Study-level results: Also, most clonotypes expanded in the thyroid above 0.001 frequency appeared in blood. At approximately 70% sensitivity and 72.22% specificity, the model predicted progression of the ophthalmopathy.

V was shortened by 4 bases and J by 4 bases, with 13 bases between the two germline ends. The CDR3 runs 14 residues. The germline V gene encodes CDR1 ENHRY and CDR2 SYGVKD. RNA transcripts provided the template for amplifying TCR beta CDR3 regions. Amplification began with first-round RT-PCR using HTBI primers, then second-round multiplex PCR was performed. TCRdb recomputed calls from the multiplex PCR reads with MiXCR, one row per CDR3 protein. The table lists some 1.1 million distinct CDR3 sequences, less than 45% of them singletons. For this clonotype: Its cognate antigen is unknown.

Sequencing used peripheral blood or thyroid tissue (not recorded which). This chain uses TRBV10-3 with TRBJ1-1, with D possibly being TRBD1 (6 bases). The receptor was derived from an adult man with Graves' hyperthyroidism. The CDR3 region has the DNA TGTGCCATCAGTGGGGGGGGCGCGTCCACTGAAGCTTTCTTT. This translates into CAISGGGASTEAFF.